This T cell receptor (beta chain) was recorded in a study of blood T cell repertoires in COVID-19 (dated by TCRdb to the early 2020s). Broadly, across the study: Samples from collaborators originated in the United States, Italy and Spain and spanned both the acute and convalescent phases of COVID-19. Where available, HLA class I and class II types were obtained from metadata supplied by the sample provider rather than from assay-based typing. The repertoires were released in a freely available public database intended as a resource for research on the immune response to SARS-CoV-2. The samples were drawn from two sources: the first 160 participants of the ongoing ImmuneRACE study, and 1,000 to 1,500 subjects contributed by 6 global collaborators. Nearly every sample came with metadata listing a de-identified subject ID, COVID-19 status, age in years and sex. The prospective study material was composed of cDNA or gDNA derived from T cells, B-cell-depleted T cells, or PBMCs. Subjects who had been exposed to COVID-19, were actively infected with it, or had recovered from it provided the deeply sampled blood TCRbeta repertoires that made up the dataset.

Whole blood was collected in K2EDTA tubes by collaborating institutions according to the institutions' own protocols. For TCRbeta analysis, collaborator samples were shipped as frozen whole blood, as isolated PBMCs, or as DNA extracted from either sample type. Overall results and qualifications from the work: Clinical and demographic metadata were provided uncurated, with the amount varying by source and participant.

Remarks on this clone: Its antigen is not yet known. The sample holds no much larger clone one base away, and base qualities are not on file.

The CDR3 covers 16 residues, taking in both the cysteine and the phenylalanine. The sequence is cut down to CDR3 DNA, 48 bases in frame from base 1. V gives up 1 base and J gives up 4 bases, and the segment between their germline ends measures 16 bases. The CDR1 and CDR2 encoded by the germline V gene (reference sequence) are LNHDA and SQIVND. The immunoSEQ Assay, a bias-controlled multiplex PCR, was used to amplify TCRbeta CDR3 regions from genomic DNA. In the original analysis: The number of nucleated cells in each sample was estimated by amplification of reference gene primers within the assay. To quantify the absolute abundance of each unique TCRbeta CDR3 rearrangement, sequence reads were collapsed and filtered. For each sample, productive Simpson clonality was calculated as the square root of Simpson's diversity index across productive rearrangements. As stored in TCRdb, this immuneACCESS dataset retains in-frame rearrangements with V and J assigned. A fraction of the clones does not appear; measured against another copy, unresolved V genes explain less than half of the discrepancy, and the remainder lacks a known reason. For V, J and clone size, that table is used; D and trimming come from the DNA. This sample gives 80,000 to 90,000 clones in total; 85% to 90% of them show up just once. More than 14% of the sample is held by the ten biggest clonotypes.

The rearranged segments are TRBV19 and TRBJ1-2; the D gene is perhaps TRBD1, from 5 matching bases. The material sequenced was peripheral blood. The receptor comes from a woman in her 70s with acute or convalescent COVID-19. The CDR3 amino acid sequence is: CASSIGRDPRAYGYTF. The DNA reads as follows: TGTGCCAGTAGTATAGGGCGGGACCCCCGGGCCTATGGCTACACCTTC.